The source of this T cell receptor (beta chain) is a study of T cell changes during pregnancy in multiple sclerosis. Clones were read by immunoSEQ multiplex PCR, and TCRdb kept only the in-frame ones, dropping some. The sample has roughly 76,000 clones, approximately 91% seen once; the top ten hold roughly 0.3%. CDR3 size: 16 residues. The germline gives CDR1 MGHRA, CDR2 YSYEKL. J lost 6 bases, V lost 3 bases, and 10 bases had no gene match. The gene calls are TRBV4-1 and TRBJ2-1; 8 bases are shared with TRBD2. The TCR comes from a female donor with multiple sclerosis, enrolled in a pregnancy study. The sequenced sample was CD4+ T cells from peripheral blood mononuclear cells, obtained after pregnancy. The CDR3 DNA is TGCGCCAGCAGCCAGTTCCTAGCGGGTGCCTTCAATGAGCAGTTCTTC. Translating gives CASSQFLAGAFNEQFF.